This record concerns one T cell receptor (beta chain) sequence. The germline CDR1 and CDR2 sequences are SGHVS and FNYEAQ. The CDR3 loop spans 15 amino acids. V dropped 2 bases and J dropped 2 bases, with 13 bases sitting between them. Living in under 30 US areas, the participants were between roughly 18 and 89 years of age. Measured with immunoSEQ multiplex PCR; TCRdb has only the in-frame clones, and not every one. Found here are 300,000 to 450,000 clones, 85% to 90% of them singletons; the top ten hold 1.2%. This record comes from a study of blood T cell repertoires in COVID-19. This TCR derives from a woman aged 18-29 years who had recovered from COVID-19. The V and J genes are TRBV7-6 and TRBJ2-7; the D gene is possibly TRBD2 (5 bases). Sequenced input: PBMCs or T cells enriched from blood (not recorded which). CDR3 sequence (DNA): TGTGCCAGCAGCTTATCTAGCAGGTTCGCCTACGAGCAGTACTTC. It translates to CASSLSSRFAYEQYF. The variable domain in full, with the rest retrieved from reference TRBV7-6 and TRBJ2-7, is GAGVSQSPRYKVTKRGQDVALRCDPISGHVSLYWYRQALGQGPEFLTYFNYEAQQDKSGLPNDRFSAERPEGSISTLTIQRTEQRDSAMYRCASSLSSRFAYEQYFGPGTRLTVT.